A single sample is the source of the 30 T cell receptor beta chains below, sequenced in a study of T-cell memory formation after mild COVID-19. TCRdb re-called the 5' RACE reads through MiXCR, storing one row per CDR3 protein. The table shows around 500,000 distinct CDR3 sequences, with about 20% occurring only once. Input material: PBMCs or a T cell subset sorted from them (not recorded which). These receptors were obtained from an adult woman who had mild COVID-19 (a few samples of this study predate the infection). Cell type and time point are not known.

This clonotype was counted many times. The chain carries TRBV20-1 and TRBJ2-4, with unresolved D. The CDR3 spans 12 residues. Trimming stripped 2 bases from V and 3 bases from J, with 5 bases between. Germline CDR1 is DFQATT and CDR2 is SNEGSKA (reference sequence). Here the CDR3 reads CSARHDKNIQYF. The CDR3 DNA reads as TGCAGTGCTAGACATGACAAAAACATTCAGTACTTC.

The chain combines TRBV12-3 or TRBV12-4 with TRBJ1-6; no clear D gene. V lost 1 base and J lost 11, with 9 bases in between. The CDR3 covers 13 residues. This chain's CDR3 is CASSLGRLPPLHF. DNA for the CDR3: TGTGCCAGCAGTTTAGGGAGGTTGCCACCCCTCCACTTT.

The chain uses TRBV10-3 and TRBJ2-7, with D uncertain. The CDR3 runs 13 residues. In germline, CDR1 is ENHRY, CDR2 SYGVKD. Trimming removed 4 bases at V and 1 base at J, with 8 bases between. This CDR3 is CAISGPESYEQYF. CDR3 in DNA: TGTGCCATCAGTGGGCCTGAATCCTACGAGCAGTACTTC.

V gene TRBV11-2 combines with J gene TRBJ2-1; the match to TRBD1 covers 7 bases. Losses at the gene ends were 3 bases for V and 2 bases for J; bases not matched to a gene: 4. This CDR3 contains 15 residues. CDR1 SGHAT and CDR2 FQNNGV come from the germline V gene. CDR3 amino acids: CASSFRTGPYNEQFF. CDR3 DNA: TGTGCCAGCAGCTTTCGGACAGGTCCCTACAATGAGCAGTTCTTC.

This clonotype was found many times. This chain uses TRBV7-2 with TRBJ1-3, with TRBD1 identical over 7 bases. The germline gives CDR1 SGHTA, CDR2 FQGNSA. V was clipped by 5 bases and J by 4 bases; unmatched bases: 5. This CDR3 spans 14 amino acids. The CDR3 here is CASSPGTAGNTIYF. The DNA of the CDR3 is TGTGCCAGCAGCCCCGGGACAGCCGGAAACACCATATATTTT.

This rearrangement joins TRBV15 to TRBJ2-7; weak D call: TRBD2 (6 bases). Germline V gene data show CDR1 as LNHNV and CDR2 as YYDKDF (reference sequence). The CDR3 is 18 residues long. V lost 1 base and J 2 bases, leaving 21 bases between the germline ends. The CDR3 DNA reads TGTGCCACCAGCAGAGTGGGGGGACCGGGACCTACGGCCTACGAGCAGTACTTC. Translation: CATSRVGGPGPTAYEQYF.

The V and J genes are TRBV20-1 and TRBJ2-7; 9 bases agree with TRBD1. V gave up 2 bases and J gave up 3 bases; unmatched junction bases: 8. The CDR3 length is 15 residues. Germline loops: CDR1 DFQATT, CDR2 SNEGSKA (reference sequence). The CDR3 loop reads CSARKKGQGVYEQYF. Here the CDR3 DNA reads TGCAGTGCTAGAAAGAAGGGACAGGGTGTCTACGAGCAGTACTTC.

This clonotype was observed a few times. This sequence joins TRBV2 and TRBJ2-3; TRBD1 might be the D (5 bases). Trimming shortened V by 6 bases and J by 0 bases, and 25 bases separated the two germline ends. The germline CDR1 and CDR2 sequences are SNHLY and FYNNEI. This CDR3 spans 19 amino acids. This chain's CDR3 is CASSIAAGYFSTSTDTQYF. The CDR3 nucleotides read TGTGCCAGCAGCATCGCGGCAGGGTACTTTTCAACTAGCACAGATACGCAGTATTTT.

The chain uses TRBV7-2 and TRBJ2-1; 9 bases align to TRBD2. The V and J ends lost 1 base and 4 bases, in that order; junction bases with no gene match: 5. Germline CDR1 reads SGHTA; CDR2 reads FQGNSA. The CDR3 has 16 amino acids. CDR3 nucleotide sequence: TGTGCCAGCAGCTTAGGTTTTCTAGCGGGGTACAATGAGCAGTTCTTC. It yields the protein CASSLGFLAGYNEQFF. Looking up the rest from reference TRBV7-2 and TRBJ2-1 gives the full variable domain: GAGVSQSPSNKVTEKGKDVELRCDPISGHTALYWYRQSLGQGLEFLIYFQGNSAPDKSGLPSDRFSAERTGGSVSTLTIQRTQQEDSAVYLCASSLGFLAGYNEQFFGPGTRLTVL.

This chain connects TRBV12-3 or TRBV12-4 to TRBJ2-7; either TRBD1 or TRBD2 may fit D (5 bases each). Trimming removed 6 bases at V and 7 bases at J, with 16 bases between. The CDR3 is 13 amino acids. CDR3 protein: CASSPPGREEQYF. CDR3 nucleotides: TGTGCCAGCAGCCCCCCGGGCAGGGAGGAGCAGTACTTC.

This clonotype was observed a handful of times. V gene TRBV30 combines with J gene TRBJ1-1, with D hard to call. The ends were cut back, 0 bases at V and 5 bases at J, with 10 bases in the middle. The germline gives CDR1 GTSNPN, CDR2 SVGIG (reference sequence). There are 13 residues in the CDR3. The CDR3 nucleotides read TGTGCCTGGAGTGTCCAAGGGAGTACTGAAGCTTTCTTT. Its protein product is CAWSVQGSTEAFF.

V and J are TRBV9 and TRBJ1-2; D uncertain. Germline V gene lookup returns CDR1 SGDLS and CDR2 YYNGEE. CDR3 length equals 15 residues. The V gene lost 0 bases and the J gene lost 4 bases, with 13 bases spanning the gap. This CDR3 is CASSVEGRPIYGYTF. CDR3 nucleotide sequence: TGTGCCAGCAGCGTAGAGGGCAGGCCGATCTATGGCTACACCTTC.

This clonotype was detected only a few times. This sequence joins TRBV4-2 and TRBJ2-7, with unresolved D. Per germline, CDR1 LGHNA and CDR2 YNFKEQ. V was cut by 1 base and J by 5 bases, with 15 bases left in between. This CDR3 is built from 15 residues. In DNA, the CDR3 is TGTGCCAGCAGCCAAGGCTTCGGATCGTCCCACGAGCAGTACTTC. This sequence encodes CASSQGFGSSHEQYF.

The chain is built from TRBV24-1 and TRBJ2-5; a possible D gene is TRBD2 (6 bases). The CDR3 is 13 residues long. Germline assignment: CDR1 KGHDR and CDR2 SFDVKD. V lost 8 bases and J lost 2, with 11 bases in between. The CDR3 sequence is CATMQGGQETQYF. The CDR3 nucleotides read TGTGCCACCATGCAGGGAGGACAAGAGACCCAGTACTTC.

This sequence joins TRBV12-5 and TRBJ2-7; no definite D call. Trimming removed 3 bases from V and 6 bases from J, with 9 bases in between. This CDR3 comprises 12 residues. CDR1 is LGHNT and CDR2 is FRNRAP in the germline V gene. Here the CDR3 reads CASGFGDGEQYF. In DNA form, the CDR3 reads TGTGCTAGTGGTTTTGGAGATGGCGAGCAGTACTTC.

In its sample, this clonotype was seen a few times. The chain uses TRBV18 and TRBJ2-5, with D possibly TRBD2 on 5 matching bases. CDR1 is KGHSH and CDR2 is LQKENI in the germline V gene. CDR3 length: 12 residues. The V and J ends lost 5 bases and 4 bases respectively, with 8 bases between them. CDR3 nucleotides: TGTGCCAGCTCATTTGCGGGAGAGACCCAGTACTTC. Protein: CASSFAGETQYF.

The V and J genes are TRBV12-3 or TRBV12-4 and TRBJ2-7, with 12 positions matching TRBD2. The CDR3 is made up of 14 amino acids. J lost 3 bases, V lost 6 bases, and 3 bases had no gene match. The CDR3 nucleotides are TGTGCCAGCAGACCGGGACTAGCGGGCTACGAGCAGTACTTC. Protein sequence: CASRPGLAGYEQYF.

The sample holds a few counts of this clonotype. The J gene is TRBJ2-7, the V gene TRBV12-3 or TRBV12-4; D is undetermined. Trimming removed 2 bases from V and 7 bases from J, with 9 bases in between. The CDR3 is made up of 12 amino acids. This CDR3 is CASSLTPAEQYF. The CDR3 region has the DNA TGTGCCAGCAGTTTAACCCCCGCGGAGCAGTACTTC.

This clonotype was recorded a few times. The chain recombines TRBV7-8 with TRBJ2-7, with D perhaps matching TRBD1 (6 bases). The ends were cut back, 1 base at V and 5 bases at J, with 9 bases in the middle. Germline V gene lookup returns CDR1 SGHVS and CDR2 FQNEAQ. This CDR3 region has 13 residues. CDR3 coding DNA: TGTGCCAGCAGCTTAGTATCAGGGGACGAGCAGTACTTC. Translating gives CASSLVSGDEQYF.

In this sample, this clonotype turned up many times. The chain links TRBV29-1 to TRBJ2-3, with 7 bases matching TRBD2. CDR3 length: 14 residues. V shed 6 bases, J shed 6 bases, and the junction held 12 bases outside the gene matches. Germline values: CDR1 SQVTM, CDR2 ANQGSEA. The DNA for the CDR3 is TGCAGCGTCAATCGGAGACTAGCATCCGATACGCAGTATTTT. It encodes CSVNRRLASDTQYF.

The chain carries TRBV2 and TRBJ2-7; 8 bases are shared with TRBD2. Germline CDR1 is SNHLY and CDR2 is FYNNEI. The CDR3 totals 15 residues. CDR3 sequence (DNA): TGTGACACCCAAGTCACAACTAGCGGATCCTACGAGCAGTACTTC. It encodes CDTQVTTSGSYEQYF.

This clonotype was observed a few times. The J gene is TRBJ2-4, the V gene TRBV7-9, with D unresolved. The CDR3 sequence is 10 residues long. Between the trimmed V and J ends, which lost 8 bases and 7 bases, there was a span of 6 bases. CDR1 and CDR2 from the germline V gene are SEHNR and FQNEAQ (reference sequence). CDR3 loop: CASGNNIQYF. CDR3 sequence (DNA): TGTGCCAGCGGGAATAACATTCAGTACTTC.

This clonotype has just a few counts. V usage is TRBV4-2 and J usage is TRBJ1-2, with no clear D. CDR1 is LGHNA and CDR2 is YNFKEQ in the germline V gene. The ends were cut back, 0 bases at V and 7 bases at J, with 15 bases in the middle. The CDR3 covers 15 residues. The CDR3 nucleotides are TGTGCCAGCAGCCAAGATGTTACAGTTGGAAGTGGCTACACCTTC. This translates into CASSQDVTVGSGYTF.

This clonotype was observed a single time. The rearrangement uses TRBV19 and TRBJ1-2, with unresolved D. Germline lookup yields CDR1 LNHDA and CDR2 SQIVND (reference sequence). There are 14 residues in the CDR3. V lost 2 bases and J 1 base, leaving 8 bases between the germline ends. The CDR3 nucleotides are TGTGCCAGTAGTATACTAAGCGTTAACTATGGCTACACCTTC. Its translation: CASSILSVNYGYTF.

CDR3 in amino acids: CASPTGIANYGYTF. CDR3 in DNA: TGTGCCTCCCCGACAGGGATAGCTAACTATGGCTACACCTTC. The genes are TRBV30 and TRBJ1-2, with TRBD1 identical over 7 bases. The junction had 8 bases not matched to a gene; V was cut back by 7 bases and J by 0 bases. There are 14 residues in the CDR3. Germline V gene sequence: CDR1 GTSNPN, CDR2 SVGIG (reference sequence).

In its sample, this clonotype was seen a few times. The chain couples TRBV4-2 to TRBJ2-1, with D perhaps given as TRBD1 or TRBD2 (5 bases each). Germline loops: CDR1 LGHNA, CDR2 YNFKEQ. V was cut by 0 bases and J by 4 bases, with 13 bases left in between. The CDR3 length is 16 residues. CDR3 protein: CASSQDTGRGYNEQFF. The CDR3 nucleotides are TGTGCCAGCAGCCAAGATACAGGACGGGGTTACAATGAGCAGTTCTTC.

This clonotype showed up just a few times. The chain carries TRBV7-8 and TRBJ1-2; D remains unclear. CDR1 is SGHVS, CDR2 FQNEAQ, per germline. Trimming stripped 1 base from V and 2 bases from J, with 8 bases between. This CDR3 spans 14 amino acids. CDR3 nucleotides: TGTGCCAGCAGCTTAGGGGAACAGAACTATGGCTACACCTTC. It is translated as CASSLGEQNYGYTF.

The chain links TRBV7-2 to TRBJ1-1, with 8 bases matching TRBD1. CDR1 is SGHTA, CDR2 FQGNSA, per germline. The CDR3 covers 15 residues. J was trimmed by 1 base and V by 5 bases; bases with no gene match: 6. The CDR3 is CASSERQGPNTEAFF. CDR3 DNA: TGTGCCAGCAGCGAACGACAGGGGCCGAACACTGAAGCTTTCTTT. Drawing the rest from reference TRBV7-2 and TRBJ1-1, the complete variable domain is GAGVSQSPSNKVTEKGKDVELRCDPISGHTALYWYRQSLGQGLEFLIYFQGNSAPDKSGLPSDRFSAERTGGSVSTLTIQRTQQEDSAVYLCASSERQGPNTEAFFGQGTRLTVV.

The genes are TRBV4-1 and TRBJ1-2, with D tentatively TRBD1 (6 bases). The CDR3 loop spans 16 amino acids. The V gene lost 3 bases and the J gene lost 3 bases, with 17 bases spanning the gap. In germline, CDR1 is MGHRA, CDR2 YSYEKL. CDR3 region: CASSHGSTGWDYGYTF. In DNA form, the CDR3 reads TGCGCCAGCAGCCACGGCTCTACAGGGTGGGACTATGGCTACACCTTC.

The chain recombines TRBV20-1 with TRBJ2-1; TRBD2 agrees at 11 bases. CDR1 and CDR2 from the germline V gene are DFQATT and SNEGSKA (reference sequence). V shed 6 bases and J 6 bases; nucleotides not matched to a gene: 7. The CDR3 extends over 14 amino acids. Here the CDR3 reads CSAFTSGSVNEQFF. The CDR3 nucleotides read TGCAGTGCGTTCACTAGCGGGAGTGTCAATGAGCAGTTCTTC.